The clone carrying this T cell receptor beta chain was counted ten times or more. The antigen is unknown. The CDR3 is made up of 15 amino acids. Losses at the gene ends were 4 bases for V and 2 bases for J; bases not matched to a gene: 6. Germline loops: CDR1 SGHAT, CDR2 FQNNGV. The sample originates from a study of T-cell memory formation after mild COVID-19. Across the study: Across donors, TCR clusters were largely donor specific. Study observations and caveats: Chiefly within CM and EM were the contracting CD4+ clones; CD8+ ones were within EMRA. Whereas later expanders leaned CD4+, clones contracting day 15 to 85 showed a balanced CD4/CD8 makeup. Clonal second-wave expansions that peaked on day 37 had unconfirmed SARS-CoV-2 specificity.

Using its own MiXCR run on the 5' RACE reads, TCRdb lists one record per CDR3 protein. The table has approximately 260,000 distinct CDR3 sequences, under 20% seen once. This sequence joins TRBV11-2 and TRBJ1-2, with 8 bases matching TRBD1. The clonotype was recovered from a man aged 18 to 35 who had mild COVID-19 (a few samples of this study predate the infection). Cell type and time point are not known. Sequenced: PBMCs or a T cell subset sorted from them (not recorded which). The CDR3 region has the DNA TGTGCCAGCAGCTCGATCCGGACAGGGAACTATGGCTACACCTTC. It specifies CASSSIRTGNYGYTF.